The 15 T cell receptor beta chains presented below share a single source sample, sequenced in a study of glioma-infiltrating T cells after dendritic cell vaccination. Profiled with immunoSEQ multiplex PCR; TCRdb holds only in-frame clones, not every one. This repertoire shows about 24,000 clones, approximately 89% found once; its top ten account for 2.5% to 3%. Time point meaning: after dendritic cell vaccination, including at tumor progression/relapse. This sample comprised blood, obtained after dendritic cell vaccination. These receptors all stem from a human donor with glioblastoma.

J is TRBJ2-3 and V is TRBV7-6; 8 bases are a match to TRBD2. V dropped 5 bases and J dropped 4; count of bases not matched to a gene: 17. This CDR3 comprises 18 residues. CDR1 and CDR2 (germline): SGHVS, FNYEAQ. CDR3 in DNA: TGTGCCAGCAGCCCCCCCTTTTCCGGCGGGGGGACCTCAGATACGCAGTATTTT. Its protein product is CASSPPFSGGGTSDTQYF.

This clone has just one count. The chain employs TRBV7-8 and TRBJ2-7; D ambiguous. This CDR3 contains 12 residues. Trimming left V 0 bases short and J 8 bases short, with 8 bases between. The germline gives CDR1 SGHVS, CDR2 FQNEAQ. The CDR3 region has the DNA TGTGCCAGCAGCTTAGCGGAGTCAAAGCAGTACTTC. Protein sequence: CASSLAESKQYF. The whole variable domain, filled in from reference TRBV7-8 and TRBJ2-7, reads GAGVSQSPRYKVAKRGQDVALRCDPISGHVSLFWYQQALGQGPEFLTYFQNEAQLDKSGLPSDRFFAERPEGSVSTLKIQRTQQEDSAVYLCASSLAESKQYFGPGTRLTVT.

In the case of this clone: Within the sample, other DNA sequences also encode this same CDR3. V is TRBV7-6 and J is TRBJ1-6; D might be TRBD1 (6 bases). Per the germline V gene, CDR1 is SGHVS and CDR2 is FNYEAQ. The CDR3 contains 18 residues. V was shortened by 4 bases and J by 0 bases, with 16 bases between the two germline ends. The CDR3 here is CASSSTGPQRSYNSPLHF. The CDR3, as DNA: TGTGCCAGCAGCTCGACAGGACCCCAGCGCTCCTATAATTCACCCCTCCACTTT.

This rearrangement joins TRBV11-2 to TRBJ2-5, with D possibly being TRBD1 (5 bases). Germline assignment: CDR1 SGHAT and CDR2 FQNNGV. V gave up 0 bases and J gave up 4 bases, with 15 bases separating them. CDR3 size: 16 residues. In DNA form, the CDR3 reads TGTGCCAGCAGCTTAGATTGGATAGGGGCCGGAGAGACCCAGTACTTC. Its translation is CASSLDWIGAGETQYF.

This sequence joins TRBV25-1 and TRBJ2-1; TRBD2 agrees at 11 bases. V was clipped by 1 base and J by 7 bases; unmatched bases: 3. Germline V gives CDR1 MGHDK, CDR2 SYGVNS. The CDR3 consists of 15 residues. CDR3 in amino acids: CASSELGTSGNEQFF. For the CDR3, the DNA is TGTGCCAGCAGTGAATTGGGGACTAGCGGTAATGAGCAGTTCTTC.

V gene TRBV5-6 combines with J gene TRBJ2-2; possible D gene TRBD1, 5 bases. Germline CDR1 SGHDT, CDR2 YYEEEE. The CDR3 loop spans 14 amino acids. The germline V and J ends were trimmed by 1 base and 6 bases, with 10 bases remaining between them. The CDR3 loop is CASSLIRGPGELFF. CDR3 bases: TGTGCCAGCAGCTTGATAAGGGGCCCCGGGGAGCTGTTTTTT.

The chain links TRBV11-3 to TRBJ2-5; 12 positions match TRBD1. The V and J ends lost 5 bases and 4 bases, in that order; junction bases with no gene match: 8. Germline assignment: CDR1 SGHNT and CDR2 YENEEA. CDR3 size: 16 residues. CDR3 region: CASSLHGTGGLETQYF. In nucleotides, the CDR3 is TGTGCCAGCAGCCTCCACGGGACAGGGGGCCTAGAGACCCAGTACTTC.

The chain carries TRBV29-1 and TRBJ1-2; no clear D gene. The V end was cut by 0 bases, the J end by 1 base, with 6 bases between. CDR1 is SQVTM and CDR2 is ANQGSEA in the germline V gene. The CDR3 extends over 13 amino acids. The CDR3 DNA reads as TGCAGCGTTGAAGATGGAGTTAACTATGGCTACACCTTC. This codes for CSVEDGVNYGYTF.

The chain joins TRBV7-2 to TRBJ2-5, with 8 bases aligning to TRBD2. The trim removed 2 bases at V and 6 bases at J, leaving 8 bases unmatched. The germline V gene has CDR1 SGHTA and CDR2 FQGNSA. The CDR3 is 15 amino acids. Written as DNA, the CDR3 is TGTGCCAGCAGCTTATCATCCGGGAGGGGAAAGACCCAGTACTTC. This translates into CASSLSSGRGKTQYF.

The gene calls are TRBV7-2 and TRBJ2-2, with D perhaps TRBD2 (5 bases). This CDR3 is built from 15 residues. Germline V gives CDR1 SGHTA, CDR2 FQGNSA. Trimming removed 5 bases from V and 0 bases from J, with 10 bases in between. For the CDR3, the DNA is TGTGCCAGCAGCCCGAGCGGAGCGAACACCGGGGAGCTGTTTTTT. This codes for CASSPSGANTGELFF.

This clone was picked up a small number of times. The chain carries TRBV11-2 and TRBJ2-7, with a weak D call TRBD2 (6 bases). CDR1 is SGHAT and CDR2 is FQNNGV in the germline V gene. Trimming removed 3 bases from V and 3 bases from J, with 9 bases in between. The CDR3 has 13 residues. The CDR3 loop is CASSFGGDYEQYF. The DNA of the CDR3 is TGTGCCAGCAGCTTCGGCGGGGACTACGAGCAGTACTTC.

This rearrangement joins TRBV19 to TRBJ2-5; D is unclear. V lost 6 bases, J lost 1 base, and 15 bases lay in between. The CDR3 is made up of 15 amino acids. The V gene's germline CDR1 is LNHDA and CDR2 SQIVND (reference sequence). For the CDR3, the DNA is TGTGCCAGTAGACAAAGTTTAGCCCTCCAAGAGACCCAGTACTTC. Its translation is CASRQSLALQETQYF.

The chain employs TRBV10-1 and TRBJ1-6; TRBD1 might be the D (5 bases). The germline V gene encodes CDR1 WNHNN and CDR2 SYGVQD (reference sequence). The CDR3 covers 15 residues. V was shortened by 7 bases and J by 8 bases, with 18 bases between the two germline ends. CDR3 protein: CASKTATARDSPLHF. Written as DNA, the CDR3 is TGCGCCAGCAAGACCGCGACAGCCCGAGATTCACCCCTCCACTTT.

The chain carries TRBV6-6 and TRBJ1-2, with D possibly being TRBD1 (5 bases). CDR1 MNHNY and CDR2 SVGAGI come from the germline V gene (reference sequence). The germline V and J ends were trimmed by 5 bases and 8 bases, with 15 bases remaining between them. The CDR3 totals 13 residues. The CDR3 spells CASSTGGGPGYTF. CDR3 nucleotides: TGTGCCAGCAGTACCGGGGGTGGACCAGGCTACACCTTC.

This clone appeared a single time. This chain links TRBV19 with TRBJ1-2; 8 nucleotides line up with TRBD1. V shed 7 bases, J shed 2 bases, and the junction held 9 bases outside the gene matches. CDR3 length: 15 residues. CDR1 and CDR2 (germline): LNHDA, SQIVND (reference sequence). CDR3 in DNA: TGTGCCAGTACCGCCTCGCAGGGGGCGAACTATGGCTACACCTTC. This sequence encodes CASTASQGANYGYTF.